Listed below are T cell receptor beta chains from one sample, sequenced in a study of T cell repertoires in cytomegalovirus infection. TCRdb used MiXCR to reprocess the reads, holding one entry per CDR3 protein. This table holds a few hundred thousand distinct CDR3 sequences, roughly 18% found once. Sequenced: PBMCs. The receptors originated from a human donor in good health (CMV status not recorded). Some clones in this sample may be carry-over from other donors' samples. Each CDR3 is given without its conserved first and last residue. D genes are given only for firm matches.

j_gene,d_gene,v_gene,CDR3aa
TRBJ2-5,TRBD1,TRBV5-4,ASSVRTGEETQY
TRBJ1-1,-,TRBV12-3/TRBV12-4,ASREQASATEAF
TRBJ2-7,-,TRBV6-1,ASSEADGYEQY
TRBJ1-2,-,TRBV19,ASSSKYYGYT
TRBJ2-1,TRBD2,TRBV5-5,ASSPRRTRSIDEQF
TRBJ2-1,-,TRBV23-1,ASSHRDSSSPPFNEQF
TRBJ2-1,-,TRBV11-2,ASSLGVQGRGYNEQF
TRBJ2-3,-,TRBV7-2,ASRPAPGDTQY
TRBJ2-5,TRBD2,TRBV27,ASSLRPSGPQETQY
TRBJ1-2,TRBD1,TRBV7-2,ASSQRQGGYGYT
TRBJ1-5,TRBD1,TRBV6-6,ASSIWTGIDNQPQH
TRBJ1-1,-,TRBV6-5,ASSEWGGSGTEAF
TRBJ2-5,-,TRBV6-6,ASSYRNPPQETQY
TRBJ2-5,TRBD1,TRBV7-2,ASSPPPGGGKTQY
TRBJ2-7,-,TRBV19,ASPRGPLTYEQY
TRBJ1-1,TRBD1,TRBV27,ASRDRAFEAF
TRBJ2-3,TRBD2,TRBV25-1,ASSKAGGILTDTQY
TRBJ2-7,-,TRBV7-2,ASMAVGGSYEQY
TRBJ1-1,TRBD1,TRBV20-1,SAREGRGLGEAF
TRBJ2-7,-,TRBV2,ASSATSPYEQY
TRBJ1-1,-,TRBV30,AWSLGLYTEAF
TRBJ1-5,-,TRBV20-1,SARGGFGNQPQH
TRBJ1-2,-,TRBV28,ASTKGDRNYGYT
TRBJ1-3,-,TRBV19,ASRKTDRFRLSGNTIY
TRBJ2-4,-,TRBV5-1,ASRRIGRKNIQY
TRBJ2-1,TRBD2,TRBV7-9,ASSFGAGGPDEQF
TRBJ1-4,-,TRBV2,DSKGFSEKLF
TRBJ1-5,-,TRBV4-1,ASSQDNAALSGPQH
TRBJ2-7,TRBD2,TRBV11-2,ASSLYLAATYEQY
TRBJ2-1,-,TRBV5-1,ASSSPARGNTLRNEQF
TRBJ2-2,-,TRBV12-3/TRBV12-4,ASSNTGELF
TRBJ2-7,TRBD2,TRBV7-2,ASSLAGGTASYEQY
TRBJ1-2,-,TRBV6-5,ASSYFSLRGGYFGYT
TRBJ2-5,-,TRBV29-1,SPTPDGETQY
TRBJ1-1,TRBD1,TRBV27,ASSLSGQGPTEAF
TRBJ1-2,-,TRBV7-2,ASSLRDLSGGYT
TRBJ1-5,TRBD1,TRBV19,ASSTLTGGDAQPQH
TRBJ1-6,-,TRBV5-5,ASSFGPVLDSPLH
TRBJ1-4,-,TRBV12-3/TRBV12-4,ASSLQLEGEKLF
TRBJ1-5,-,TRBV10-3,AISGGQNNQPQH
TRBJ2-1,TRBD2,TRBV7-2,ASSLVGLAYPSSYNEQF
TRBJ2-5,TRBD2,TRBV5-1,ASSYSTSGNQETQY
TRBJ2-7,TRBD2,TRBV20-1,SANGATSGFQTRDYEQY
TRBJ1-3,-,TRBV3-1,ASSQAWGNTIY
TRBJ2-1,TRBD1,TRBV5-1,ASSLALRQGVSEQF
TRBJ2-3,-,TRBV27,ASTRPGNTDTQY
TRBJ1-3,-,TRBV2,ASSSGPSGNTIY
TRBJ1-5,-,TRBV6-2/TRBV6-3,ASSYGGSYRQPQH
TRBJ2-1,-,TRBV19,ASGEQF
TRBJ1-6,-,TRBV7-2,ASRPLRGPSYNSPLH
TRBJ2-7,TRBD1,TRBV4-3,ASSQEPPGQGFWSEQY
TRBJ2-1,-,TRBV7-2,ASSFDRQF